The clone carrying this T cell receptor (beta chain) was picked up a small number of times. The entry originates in a study of sequential checkpoint blockade in melanoma. Study summary: First-line arms were nivolumab then ipilimumab, or the reverse, randomized 1:1. Each arm's sequence ended with maintenance nivolumab.

Libraries were prepared by immunoSEQ multiplex PCR; TCRdb keeps only in-frame clonotypes and omits some of them. The sample holds 15,000 to 20,000 clones, about 69% seen once. Treatment in this sample: randomized to nivolumab then ipilimumab (arm A) or the reverse (arm B). The TCR comes from a human donor with melanoma. This specimen consisted of CD8+ T cells sorted from blood (inferred from file names), obtained from a patient given nivolumab and ipilimumab in sequence.

Here the CDR3 reads CASSPTGELYEQYF. The CDR3 region has the DNA TGTGCCAGCAGCCCGACAGGGGAGCTATACGAGCAGTACTTC. J is TRBJ2-7 and V is TRBV28; TRBD1 matches 8 bases. This CDR3 is 14 amino acids long. J lost 4 bases, V lost 6 bases, and 8 bases had no gene match. From germline, CDR1 is MDHEN and CDR2 SYDVKM. Full variable domain (rest looked up from reference TRBV28 and TRBJ2-7): DVKVTQSSRYLVKRTGEKVFLECVQDMDHENMFWYRQDPGLGLRLIYFSYDVKMKEKGDIPEGYSVSREKKERFSLILESASTNQTSMYLCASSPTGELYEQYFGPGTRLTVT.